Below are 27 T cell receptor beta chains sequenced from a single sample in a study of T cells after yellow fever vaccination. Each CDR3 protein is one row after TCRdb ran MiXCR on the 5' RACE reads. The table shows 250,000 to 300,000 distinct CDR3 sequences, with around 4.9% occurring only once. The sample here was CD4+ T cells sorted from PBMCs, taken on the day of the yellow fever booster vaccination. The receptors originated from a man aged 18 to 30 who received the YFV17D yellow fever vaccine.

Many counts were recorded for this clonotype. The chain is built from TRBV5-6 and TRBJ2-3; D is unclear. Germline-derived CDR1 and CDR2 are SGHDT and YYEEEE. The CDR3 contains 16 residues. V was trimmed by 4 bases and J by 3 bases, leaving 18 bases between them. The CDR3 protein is CASSPWVMSRTDTQYF. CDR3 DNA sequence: TGTGCCAGCAGCCCCTGGGTGATGTCTAGGACAGATACGCAGTATTTT.

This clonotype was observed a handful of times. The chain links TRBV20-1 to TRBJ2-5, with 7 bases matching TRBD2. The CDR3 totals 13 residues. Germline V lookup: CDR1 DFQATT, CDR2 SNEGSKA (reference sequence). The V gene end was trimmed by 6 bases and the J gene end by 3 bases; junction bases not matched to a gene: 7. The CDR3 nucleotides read TGCAGTGCATGGGCTAGCGGAAAAGAGACCCAGTACTTC. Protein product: CSAWASGKETQYF.

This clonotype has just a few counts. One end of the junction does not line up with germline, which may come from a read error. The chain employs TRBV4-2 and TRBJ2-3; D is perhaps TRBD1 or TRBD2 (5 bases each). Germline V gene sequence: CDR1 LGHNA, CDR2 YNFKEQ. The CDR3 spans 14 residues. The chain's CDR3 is CASSRGQGTDTQYF. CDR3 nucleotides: TGTGCCAGCAGCCGAGGGCAGGGCACCGATACGCAGTATTTT.

The chain's CDR3 is CARYSGVRYEQYV. The CDR3 coding sequence is TGCGCCAGGTACTCAGGGGTTCGGTACGAGCAGTACGTC. The V and J genes are TRBV23-1 and TRBJ2-7, with a tentative D call TRBD1 (6 bases). TRBV23-1 is classed as an ORF, of uncertain function. The CDR3 is made up of 13 amino acids. Trimming removed 9 bases from V and 4 bases from J, with 16 bases in between.

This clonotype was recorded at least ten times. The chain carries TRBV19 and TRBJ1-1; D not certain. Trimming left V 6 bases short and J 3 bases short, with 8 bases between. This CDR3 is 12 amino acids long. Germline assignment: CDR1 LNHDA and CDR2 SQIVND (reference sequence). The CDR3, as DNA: TGTGCCAGTAGCGAGGCACACACTGAAGCTTTCTTT. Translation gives CASSEAHTEAFF.

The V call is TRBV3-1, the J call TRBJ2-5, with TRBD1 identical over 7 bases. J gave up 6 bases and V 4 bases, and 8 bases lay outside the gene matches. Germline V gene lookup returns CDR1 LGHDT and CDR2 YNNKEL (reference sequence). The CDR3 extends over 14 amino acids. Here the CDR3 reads CASSPQTGTKTQYF. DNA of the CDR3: TGTGCCAGCAGCCCTCAGACAGGGACCAAGACCCAGTACTTC.

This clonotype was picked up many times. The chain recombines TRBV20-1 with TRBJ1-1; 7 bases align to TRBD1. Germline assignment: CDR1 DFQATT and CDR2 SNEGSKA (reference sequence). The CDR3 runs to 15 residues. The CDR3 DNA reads TGCAGAGCCAACCGGCCAGGGGGACAGAACACTGAAGCTTTCTTT. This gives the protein CRANRPGGQNTEAFF.

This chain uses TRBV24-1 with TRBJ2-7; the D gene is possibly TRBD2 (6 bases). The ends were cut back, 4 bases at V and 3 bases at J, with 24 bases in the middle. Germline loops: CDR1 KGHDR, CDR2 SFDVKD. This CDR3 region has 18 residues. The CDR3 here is CATSDRGGVRRNLYEQYF. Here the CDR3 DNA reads TGTGCCACCAGTGACCGGGGCGGGGTGCGGAGAAACCTCTACGAGCAGTACTTC.

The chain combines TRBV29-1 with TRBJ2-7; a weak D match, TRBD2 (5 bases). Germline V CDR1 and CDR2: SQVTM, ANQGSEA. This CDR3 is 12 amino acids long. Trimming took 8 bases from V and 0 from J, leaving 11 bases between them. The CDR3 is CSIYGGSYEQYF. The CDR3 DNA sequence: TGCAGCATTTACGGAGGCTCCTACGAGCAGTACTTC.

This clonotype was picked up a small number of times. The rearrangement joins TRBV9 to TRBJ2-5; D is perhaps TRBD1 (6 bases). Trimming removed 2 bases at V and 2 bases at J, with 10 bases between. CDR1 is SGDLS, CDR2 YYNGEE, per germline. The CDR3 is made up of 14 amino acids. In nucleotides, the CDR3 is TGTGCCAGCAGCGTCGGACAGTGGCAAGAGACCCAGTACTTC. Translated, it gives CASSVGQWQETQYF.

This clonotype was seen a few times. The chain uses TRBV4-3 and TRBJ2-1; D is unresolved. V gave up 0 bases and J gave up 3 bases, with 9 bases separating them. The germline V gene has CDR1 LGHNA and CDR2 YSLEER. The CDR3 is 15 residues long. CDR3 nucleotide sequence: TGCGCCAGCAGCCAAGATCGCCATAACTACAATGAGCAGTTCTTC. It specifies CASSQDRHNYNEQFF.

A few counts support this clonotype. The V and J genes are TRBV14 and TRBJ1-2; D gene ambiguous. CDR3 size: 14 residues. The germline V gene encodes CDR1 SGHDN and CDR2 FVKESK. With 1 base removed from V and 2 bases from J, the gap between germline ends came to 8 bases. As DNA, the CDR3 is TGTGCCAGCAGCCAAGGAAGTCACAACTATGGCTACACCTTC. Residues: CASSQGSHNYGYTF.

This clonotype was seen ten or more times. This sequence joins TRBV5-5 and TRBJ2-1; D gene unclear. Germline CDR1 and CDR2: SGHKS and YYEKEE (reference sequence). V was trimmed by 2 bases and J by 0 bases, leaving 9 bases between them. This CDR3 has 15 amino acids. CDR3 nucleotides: TGTGCCAGCAGCTTAAGCTGGAGCTCCTACAATGAGCAGTTCTTC. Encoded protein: CASSLSWSSYNEQFF. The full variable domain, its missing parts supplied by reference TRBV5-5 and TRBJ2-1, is DAGVTQSPTHLIKTRGQQVTLRCSPISGHKSVSWYQQVLGQGPQFIFQYYEKEERGRGNFPDRFSARQFPNYSSELNVNALLLGDSALYLCASSLSWSSYNEQFFGPGTRLTVL.

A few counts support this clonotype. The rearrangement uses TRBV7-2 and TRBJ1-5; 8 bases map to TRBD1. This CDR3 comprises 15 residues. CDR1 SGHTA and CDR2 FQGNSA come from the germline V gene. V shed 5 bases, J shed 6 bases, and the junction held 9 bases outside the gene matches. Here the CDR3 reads CASSTTGVLSQPQHF. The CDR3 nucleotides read TGTGCCAGCAGCACGACAGGGGTTTTATCTCAGCCCCAGCATTTT.

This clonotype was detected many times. The CDR3 DNA follows: TGCAGTGCTATTAGGTACAATGAGCAGTTCTTC. Translation: CSAIRYNEQFF. The chain carries TRBV20-1 and TRBJ2-1, with D unclear. There are 11 residues in the CDR3. CDR1 and CDR2 (germline): DFQATT, SNEGSKA (reference sequence). The V and J ends lost 4 bases and 4 bases respectively, with 5 bases between them.

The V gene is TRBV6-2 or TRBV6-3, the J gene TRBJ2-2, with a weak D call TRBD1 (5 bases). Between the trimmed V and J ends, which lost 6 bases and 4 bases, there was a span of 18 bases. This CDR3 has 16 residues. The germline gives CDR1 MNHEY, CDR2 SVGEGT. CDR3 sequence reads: CASRPIWGWGTGELFF. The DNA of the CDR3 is TGTGCCAGCAGGCCTATATGGGGCTGGGGCACCGGGGAGCTGTTTTTT.

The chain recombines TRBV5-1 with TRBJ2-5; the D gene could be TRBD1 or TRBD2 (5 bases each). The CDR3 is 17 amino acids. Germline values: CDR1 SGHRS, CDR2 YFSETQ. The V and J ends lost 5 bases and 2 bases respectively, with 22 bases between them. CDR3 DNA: TGCGCCAGCAGTGGTCGGGGCACGACACTAAAACAAGAGACCCAGTACTTC. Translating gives CASSGRGTTLKQETQYF.

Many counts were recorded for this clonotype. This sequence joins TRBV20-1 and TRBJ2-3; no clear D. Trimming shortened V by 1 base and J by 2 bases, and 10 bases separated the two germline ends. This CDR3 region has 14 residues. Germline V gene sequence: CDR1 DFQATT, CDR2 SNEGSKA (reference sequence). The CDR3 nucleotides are TGCAGTGCTAGAGGTGTAAGGGCCACAGATACGCAGTATTTT. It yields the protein CSARGVRATDTQYF.

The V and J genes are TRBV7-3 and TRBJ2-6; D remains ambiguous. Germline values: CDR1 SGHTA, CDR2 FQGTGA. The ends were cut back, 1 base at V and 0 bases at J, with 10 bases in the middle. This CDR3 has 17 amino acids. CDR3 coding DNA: TGTGCCAGCAGCTTAATGGGGTGGGTCTCTGGGGCCAACGTCCTGACTTTC. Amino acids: CASSLMGWVSGANVLTF.

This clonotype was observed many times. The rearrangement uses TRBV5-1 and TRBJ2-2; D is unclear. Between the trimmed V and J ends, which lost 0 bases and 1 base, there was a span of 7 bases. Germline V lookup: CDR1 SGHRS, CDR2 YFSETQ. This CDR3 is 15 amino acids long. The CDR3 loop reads CASSLAQVNTGELFF. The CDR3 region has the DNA TGCGCCAGCAGCTTGGCACAAGTGAACACCGGGGAGCTGTTTTTT.

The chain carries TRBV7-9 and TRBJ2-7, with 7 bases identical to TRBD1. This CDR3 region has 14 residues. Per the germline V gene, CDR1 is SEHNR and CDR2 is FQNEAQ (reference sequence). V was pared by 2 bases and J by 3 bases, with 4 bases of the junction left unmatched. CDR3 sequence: CASSLRDRDYEQYV. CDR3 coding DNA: TGTGCCAGCAGCTTAAGGGACAGAGACTACGAGCAGTACGTC.

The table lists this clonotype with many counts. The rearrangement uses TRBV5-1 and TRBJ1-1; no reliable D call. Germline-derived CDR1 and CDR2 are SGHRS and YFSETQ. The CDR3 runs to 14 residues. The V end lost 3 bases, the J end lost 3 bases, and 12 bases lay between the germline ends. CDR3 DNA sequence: TGCGCCAGCAGCTCAACTACATCTCACACTGAAGCTTTCTTT. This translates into CASSSTTSHTEAFF.

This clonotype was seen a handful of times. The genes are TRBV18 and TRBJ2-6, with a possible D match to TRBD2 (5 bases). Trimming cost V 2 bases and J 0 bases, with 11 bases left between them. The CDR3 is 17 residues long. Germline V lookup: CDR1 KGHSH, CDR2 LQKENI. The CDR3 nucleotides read TGTGCCAGCTCACCAGCCATAGGGAGCTCTGGGGCCAACGTCCTGACTTTC. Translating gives CASSPAIGSSGANVLTF.

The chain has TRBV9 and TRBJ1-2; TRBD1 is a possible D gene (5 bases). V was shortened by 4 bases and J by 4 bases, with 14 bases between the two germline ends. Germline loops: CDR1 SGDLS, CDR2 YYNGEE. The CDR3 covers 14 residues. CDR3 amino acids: CASSRTSQGYGYTF. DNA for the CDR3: TGTGCCAGCAGCCGAACGAGCCAGGGCTATGGCTACACCTTC.

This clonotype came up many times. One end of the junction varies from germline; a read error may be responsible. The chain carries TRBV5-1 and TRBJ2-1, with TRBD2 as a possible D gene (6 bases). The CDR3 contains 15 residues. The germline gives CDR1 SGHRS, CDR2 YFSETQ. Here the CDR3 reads CASSLGAGKSPALSF. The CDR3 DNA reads TGCGCCAGCAGCTTGGGCGCGGGAAAATCCCCAGCCCTAAGCTTC.

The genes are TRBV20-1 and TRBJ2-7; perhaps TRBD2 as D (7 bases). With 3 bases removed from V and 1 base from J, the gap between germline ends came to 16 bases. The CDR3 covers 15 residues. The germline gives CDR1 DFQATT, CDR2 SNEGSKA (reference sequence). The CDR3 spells CSARRGGYPSYEQYF. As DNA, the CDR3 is TGCAGTGCTAGGAGGGGGGGCTACCCTTCCTACGAGCAGTACTTC.

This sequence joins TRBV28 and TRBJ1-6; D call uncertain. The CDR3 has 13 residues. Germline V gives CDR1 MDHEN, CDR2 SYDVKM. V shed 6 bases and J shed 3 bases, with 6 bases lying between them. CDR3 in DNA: TGTGCCAGCAGCGGGAACTATAATTCACCCCTCCACTTT. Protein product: CASSGNYNSPLHF. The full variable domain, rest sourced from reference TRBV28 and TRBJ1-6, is DVKVTQSSRYLVKRTGEKVFLECVQDMDHENMFWYRQDPGLGLRLIYFSYDVKMKEKGDIPEGYSVSREKKERFSLILESASTNQTSMYLCASSGNYNSPLHFGNGTRLTVT.